The source of this T cell receptor (beta chain) is a study of cytomegalovirus exposure and HLA in healthy donors. Generated by immunoSEQ multiplex PCR, the TCRdb table keeps only in-frame clones and is missing some. The sample records fewer than 90,000 clones, almost 85% being singletons. Between the trimmed V and J ends, which lost 2 bases and 3 bases, there was a span of 9 bases. CDR3 length: 14 residues. CDR1 KGHSH and CDR2 LQKENI come from the germline V gene. Only one count was recorded for this clone. The rearrangement joins TRBV18 to TRBJ2-3; D is possibly TRBD2 (6 bases). The sample was PBMCs. The source is a woman in her late teens or twenties in good health and CMV-seropositive. The CDR3: CASSPSRETDTQYF. Written as DNA, the CDR3 is TGTGCCAGCTCACCAAGCCGGGAGACAGATACGCAGTATTTT.